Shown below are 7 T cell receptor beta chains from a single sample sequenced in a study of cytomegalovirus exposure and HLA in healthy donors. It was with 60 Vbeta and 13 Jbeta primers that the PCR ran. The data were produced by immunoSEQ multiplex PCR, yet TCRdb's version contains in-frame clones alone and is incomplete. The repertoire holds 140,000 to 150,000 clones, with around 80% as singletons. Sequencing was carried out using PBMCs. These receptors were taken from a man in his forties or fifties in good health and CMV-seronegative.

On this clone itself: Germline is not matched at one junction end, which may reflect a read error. CDR3: CASSQEIQIPGANGLTF. As DNA, the CDR3 is TGCGCCAGCAGCCAAGAGATCCAGATCCCTGGGGCCAACGGCCTGACTTTC. The V and J genes are TRBV4-1 and TRBJ2-6; perhaps TRBD1 as D (5 bases). The V gene's germline CDR1 is MGHRA and CDR2 YSYEKL. The CDR3 length is 17 residues.

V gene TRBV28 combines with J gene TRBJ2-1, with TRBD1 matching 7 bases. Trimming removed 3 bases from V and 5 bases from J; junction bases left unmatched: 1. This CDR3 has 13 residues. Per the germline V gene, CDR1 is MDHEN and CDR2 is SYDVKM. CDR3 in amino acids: CASSLGQNNEQFF. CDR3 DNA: TGTGCCAGCAGTTTGGGACAGAACAATGAGCAGTTCTTC.

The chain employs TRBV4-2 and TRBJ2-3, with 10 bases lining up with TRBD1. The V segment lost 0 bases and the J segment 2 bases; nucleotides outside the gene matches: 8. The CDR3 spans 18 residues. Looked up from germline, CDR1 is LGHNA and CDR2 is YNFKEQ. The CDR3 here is CASSQDFRTGGSTDTQYF. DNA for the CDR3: TGTGCCAGCAGCCAAGATTTTAGGACAGGGGGATCCACAGATACGCAGTATTTT.

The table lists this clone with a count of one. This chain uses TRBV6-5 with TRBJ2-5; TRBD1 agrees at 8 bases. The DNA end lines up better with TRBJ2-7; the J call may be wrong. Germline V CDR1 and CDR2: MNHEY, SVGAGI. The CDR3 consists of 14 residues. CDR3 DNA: TGTGCCAGCAGTTCCGACAGGGGCCCCTACGAGCAGTACTTC. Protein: CASSSDRGPYEQYF.

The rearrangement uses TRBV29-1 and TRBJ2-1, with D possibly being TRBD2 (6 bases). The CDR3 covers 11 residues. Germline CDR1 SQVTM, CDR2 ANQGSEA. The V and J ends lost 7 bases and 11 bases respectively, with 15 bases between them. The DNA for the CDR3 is TGCAGCGGCGGGGAGTCGGTTAAGCAGTTCTTC. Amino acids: CSGGESVKQFF.

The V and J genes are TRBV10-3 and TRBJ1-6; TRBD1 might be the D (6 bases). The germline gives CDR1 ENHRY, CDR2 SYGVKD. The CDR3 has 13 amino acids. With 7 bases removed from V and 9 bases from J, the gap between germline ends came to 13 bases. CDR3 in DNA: TGTGCCATCACTGGACAGTTTTCTTCACCCCTCCACTTT. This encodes CAITGQFSSPLHF.

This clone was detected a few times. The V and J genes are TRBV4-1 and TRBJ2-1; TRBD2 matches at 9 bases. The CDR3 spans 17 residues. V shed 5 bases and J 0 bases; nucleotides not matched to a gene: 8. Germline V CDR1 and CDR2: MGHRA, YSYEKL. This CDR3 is CASSLTGGGGSYNEQFF. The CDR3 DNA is TGCGCCAGCAGCTTGACTGGCGGGGGGGGCTCCTACAATGAGCAGTTCTTC.